This T cell receptor (beta chain) stems from a study of long-term antiretroviral therapy in people with HIV. About the research overall: Samples collected earliest predate the 2015 immediate-ART recommendation by about a decade.

Survey-level immunoSEQ v3.0 assays were run. TCRdb keeps only in-frame clones here, not all; method: immunoSEQ multiplex PCR. The sample shows some 35,000 clones, around 94% of them seen only once. A word on this clone: Its antigen is not known.

Study-level points and caveats: Sampling of blood ran from about 2003 to 2017, and older ART regimens were possibly in use.

V was cut by 4 bases and J by 4 bases, with 13 bases left in between. The CDR3 loop spans 14 amino acids. Germline V gene sequence: CDR1 MNHEY, CDR2 SMNVEV (reference sequence). At minimum, one pre-ART and two post-ART PBMC samples were obtained from each donor. The source material was unsorted PBMCs, sampled around 5 years after starting antiretroviral therapy. This chain uses TRBV27 with TRBJ2-5; D is possibly TRBD1 (7 bases). The sequence came from a woman aged 45-65 years with HIV. The CDR3, as DNA: TGTGCCAGCAGTTGGAACAGGGGAGGAGAGACCCAGTACTTC. Encoded protein: CASSWNRGGETQYF.